The sequence of this TCR beta chain was determined in a study of Ad26.COV2.S vaccination and SARS-CoV-2 variants. Study in general: Intramuscularly, Ad26.COV2.S was given either once or twice, 56 days apart.

Regarding treatment: about 20 received Ad26.COV2.S at low or high dose, single or two shots; a few received placebo; per-sample allocation not given. The study sampled participants on day 63 after the first vaccine or placebo injection. A Boston adult aged 18-55 years was the donor. Here immunoSEQ multiplex PCR was the method, and the copy in TCRdb shows in-frame clones only, minus some. The sample lists about 400,000 clones, around 87% occurring once. Details on this clone: What it binds is unknown.

General study points: Greater spike-specific TCR breadth was seen in vaccine recipients than in placebo recipients.

CDR3 length: 15 amino acids. V lost 5 bases, J lost 1 base, and 7 bases stayed unmatched. In germline, CDR1 is SGHAT, CDR2 FQNNGV. The material sequenced was peripheral blood, taken in a trial of Ad26.COV2.S vaccine versus placebo. This chain links TRBV11-2 with TRBJ1-1, with 7 positions matching TRBD1. The origin of this receptor is a person aged 18-65 years who received the Ad26.COV2.S COVID-19 vaccine or a placebo. The CDR3 reads CASSLRTGANTEAFF. The CDR3 DNA reads TGTGCCAGCAGCCTCCGGACAGGAGCGAACACTGAAGCTTTCTTT. Based on the CDR3 plus reference TRBV11-2 and TRBJ1-1, the full variable domain is EAGVAQSPRYKIIEKRQSVAFWCNPISGHATLYWYQQILGQGPKLLIQFQNNGVVDDSQLPKDRFSAERLKGVDSTLKIQPAKLEDSAVYLCASSLRTGANTEAFFGQGTRLTVV.